The 14 T cell receptor beta chains listed next were all sequenced from one sample in a study of blood T cell repertoires in COVID-19. The data were produced by immunoSEQ multiplex PCR, yet TCRdb's version contains in-frame clones alone and is incomplete. The sample lists around 700,000 clones; approximately 90% were seen once. The sequenced sample consisted of peripheral blood. These receptors were obtained from a woman aged 18-29 years with acute or convalescent COVID-19.

The rearrangement uses TRBV27 and TRBJ2-3; D unresolved. This CDR3 contains 11 residues. The ends were cut back, 6 bases at V and 14 bases at J, with 15 bases in the middle. Per germline, CDR1 MNHEY and CDR2 SMNVEV (reference sequence). Here the CDR3 reads CASSSFLQLYF. CDR3 nucleotide sequence: TGTGCCAGCAGCTCTTTTCTTCAGTTGTATTTT.

The sample holds one count of this clone. V gene TRBV3-1 (or the pseudogene TRBV3-2) combines with J gene TRBJ1-1, with TRBD1 as a possible D gene (5 bases). V gave up 5 bases and J gave up 0 bases, with 7 bases separating them. Germline loops: CDR1 LGHDT, CDR2 YNNKEL (reference sequence). This CDR3 region has 13 residues. In nucleotides, the CDR3 is TGTGCCAGCAGCTGGGGGGTGAACACTGAAGCTTTCTTT. This codes for CASSWGVNTEAFF.

This chain connects TRBV9 to TRBJ1-1, with D unclear. Between the trimmed V and J ends, which lost 3 bases and 3 bases, there was a span of 12 bases. Looked up from germline, CDR1 is SGDLS and CDR2 is YYNGEE. The CDR3 contains 14 residues. The CDR3: CASSDNSRDTEAFF. The CDR3 DNA reads TGTGCCAGCAGCGATAACTCTCGGGACACTGAAGCTTTCTTT.

This chain joins TRBV18 and TRBJ2-1; weak D call: TRBD2 (7 bases). The length of the CDR3 is 15 residues. Looked up from germline, CDR1 is KGHSH and CDR2 is LQKENI. Trimming removed 0 bases from V and 7 bases from J, with 13 bases in between. The CDR3 region has the DNA TGTGCCAGCTCACCACCGGGGGGGGCTTTAAATGAGCAGTTCTTC. Residues: CASSPPGGALNEQFF.

The chain links TRBV19 to TRBJ1-3, with D possibly TRBD1 on 6 matching bases. V was cut by 11 bases and J by 4 bases, with 18 bases left in between. The CDR3 loop spans 14 amino acids. Germline assignment: CDR1 LNHDA and CDR2 SQIVND (reference sequence). DNA of the CDR3: TGTGCCGCTAACGGGGGGGGCCCAGGAAACACCATATATTTT. Its protein is CAANGGGPGNTIYF.

This CDR3 is CASSPRHMNAFF. Here the CDR3 DNA reads TGTGCCAGTAGCCCCAGGCATATGAACGCTTTCTTT. This chain joins TRBV19 and TRBJ1-1; no clear D. The CDR3 contains 12 residues. The germline V and J ends were trimmed by 6 bases and 11 bases, with 16 bases remaining between them. CDR1 and CDR2 (germline): LNHDA, SQIVND (reference sequence).

The gene calls are TRBV9 and TRBJ1-1; D gene unclear. The germline CDR1 and CDR2 sequences are SGDLS and YYNGEE. Trimming removed 0 bases at V and 11 bases at J, with 14 bases between. This CDR3 is 13 amino acids long. The CDR3 is CASSVVSQGSAFF. The CDR3 bases are TGTGCCAGCAGCGTAGTTAGTCAAGGGAGCGCTTTCTTT.

The chain has TRBV7-6 and TRBJ1-5; the match to TRBD1 covers 8 bases. The V and J ends lost 2 bases and 1 base, in that order; junction bases with no gene match: 1. Germline lookup yields CDR1 SGHVS and CDR2 FNYEAQ. This CDR3 has 15 residues. CDR3 sequence: CASSLQGASNQPQHF. Written as DNA, the CDR3 is TGTGCCAGCAGCTTACAGGGGGCCAGCAATCAGCCCCAGCATTTT. The full variable domain, completed using reference TRBV7-6 and TRBJ1-5, is GAGVSQSPRYKVTKRGQDVALRCDPISGHVSLYWYRQALGQGPEFLTYFNYEAQQDKSGLPNDRFSAERPEGSISTLTIQRTEQRDSAMYRCASSLQGASNQPQHFGDGTRLSIL.

DNA of the CDR3: TGTGCCAGTAGGGGGACAGGCCGGAACACTGAAGCTTTCTTT. Translated, it gives CASRGTGRNTEAFF. The chain carries TRBV19 and TRBJ1-1; TRBD1 agrees at 8 bases. Germline V gene lookup returns CDR1 LNHDA and CDR2 SQIVND (reference sequence). V shed 6 bases and J 1 base; nucleotides not matched to a gene: 4. The length of the CDR3 is 14 residues.

The chain is built from TRBV7-2 and TRBJ1-1; 7 nucleotides line up with TRBD1. Germline CDR1 and CDR2: SGHTA and FQGNSA. The junction had 9 bases not matched to a gene; V was cut back by 1 base and J by 10 bases. The CDR3 is made up of 14 amino acids. Here the CDR3 reads CASSLGSRGITAFF. The CDR3 nucleotides are TGTGCCAGCAGCTTAGGGTCCAGGGGGATTACAGCTTTCTTT.

The gene calls are TRBV7-9 and TRBJ2-3; tentative D call: TRBD1 (5 bases). Trimming removed 1 base from V and 2 bases from J, with 19 bases in between. Germline lookup yields CDR1 SEHNR and CDR2 FQNEAQ (reference sequence). The CDR3 contains 18 residues. The chain's CDR3 is CASSLDRLGRGFTDTQYF. The CDR3 DNA reads TGTGCCAGCAGCTTAGATCGGCTCGGAAGGGGATTCACAGATACGCAGTATTTT.

This clone came up once. CDR3 in DNA: TGTGCCAGCAGTGGAGGCCCAACTAACTATGGCTACACCTTC. Translated: CASSGGPTNYGYTF. The chain couples TRBV2 to TRBJ1-2; D gene uncertain. V was cut by 4 bases and J by 0 bases, with 9 bases left in between. This CDR3 has 14 residues. Germline assignment: CDR1 SNHLY and CDR2 FYNNEI.

This chain links TRBV5-6 with TRBJ2-4; 7 nucleotides line up with TRBD1. V lost 2 bases to trimming and J lost 6 bases; unmatched junction nucleotides: 11. Germline V gene sequence: CDR1 SGHDT, CDR2 YYEEEE. This CDR3 is built from 16 residues. The CDR3 DNA is TGTGCCAGCAGCTTTAGTAAGGGGGCAAGGGGAAACATTCAGTACTTC. Translating it yields CASSFSKGARGNIQYF.

V gene TRBV5-4 combines with J gene TRBJ1-2; TRBD1 matches 9 bases. CDR1 SGHNT and CDR2 YYREEE come from the germline V gene (reference sequence). The CDR3 totals 17 residues. With V trimmed by 2 bases and J by 0 bases, 8 bases remained unmatched. CDR3 in DNA: TGTGCCAGCAGCTTCGGGACAGGGACAACAGCTAACTATGGCTACACCTTC. Translation: CASSFGTGTTANYGYTF.